The entry below describes one TCR beta chain. Antigen unknown. The data are from a study of T cell repertoires in cytomegalovirus infection. Study context: Selected CMV epitopes included recently identified HLA-C-restricted ones as well as well-studied HLA-B-restricted ones. The public TCR beta signatures pointed to both CMV infection and matching HLA type. Overall study results and limits: Cumulative public TCR beta family frequency identified CMV carriers with the relevant HLA. HLA-C-restricted CMV-specific TCR beta clonotypes prevailed in the ex vivo response.

TCRdb re-called the reads with MiXCR, one entry per CDR3 protein. The sample has approximately 100,000 distinct CDR3 sequences, over 40% seen once. Between the trimmed V and J ends, which lost 3 bases and 8 bases, there was a span of 8 bases. Germline values: CDR1 SGHTA, CDR2 FQGNSA. The CDR3 length is 12 residues. The sample consisted of CD8+ T cells from cultured PBMCs, taken from culture after CMV antigen stimulation. The genes are TRBV7-2 and TRBJ2-1, with D unclear. This clonotype originated in a human donor in good health (CMV status not recorded). Some clones in this sample may be carry-over from other donors' samples. CDR3 nucleotides: TGTGCCAGCAGCTTTCAGGTGTATGAGCAGTTCTTC. Protein: CASSFQVYEQFF. Looking up the rest from reference TRBV7-2 and TRBJ2-1 gives the full variable domain: GAGVSQSPSNKVTEKGKDVELRCDPISGHTALYWYRQSLGQGLEFLIYFQGNSAPDKSGLPSDRFSAERTGGSVSTLTIQRTQQEDSAVYLCASSFQVYEQFFGPGTRLTVL.